These T cell receptor beta chains were read from a single sample in a study of response to subunit inactivated influenza vaccine. TCRdb passed the RT-PCR reads through MiXCR, listing each CDR3 protein once. The sample has over 400,000 distinct CDR3 sequences, approximately 12% seen once; the top ten hold around 13%. The sample consisted of PBMCs from blood, taken around seven weeks after vaccination. The receptors shown here come from a man in his fifties or sixties who received an inactivated influenza vaccine. Each CDR3 is given with its conserved first and last residue. D genes are given only for firm matches. The listing skips clone size in some rows; elsewhere it reads once, few, many or a size class.

d_call	v_call	j_call	clone_size	cdr3_aa	cdr3_nt
TRBD1	TRBV5-1	TRBJ2-1	NA	CASSPRGQGGGEQFF	TGCGCCAGCTCCCCGCGAGGACAGGGCGGAGGTGAGCAGTTCTTC
NA	TRBV4-1	TRBJ2-7	few	CASSLTSVSPDEQYF	TGCGCCAGCAGCCTGACTTCTGTCTCGCCCGACGAGCAGTACTTC
TRBD1	TRBV5-1	TRBJ2-5	NA	CASSSMTGRQETQYF	TGCGCCAGCAGCTCAATGACAGGGCGCCAAGAGACCCAGTACTTC
NA	TRBV6-2/TRBV6-3	TRBJ1-2	NA	CASREERHLNYGYTF	TGTGCCAGCAGAGAAGAGAGGCATTTAAACTATGGCTACACCTTC
NA	TRBV3-1	TRBJ1-5	many	CASGGRSNQPQHF	TGTGCCAGCGGGGGGAGGAGCAATCAGCCCCAGCATTTT
NA	TRBV9	TRBJ1-6	NA	CASSVGTYNSPLHF	TGTGCCAGCAGCGTCGGGACATACAATTCACCCCTCCACTTT
TRBD1	TRBV7-9	TRBJ2-3	NA	CASSRGQVTLAQYF	TGTGCCAGCAGCCGTGGACAGGTGACCCTGGCGCAGTATTTT
TRBD1	TRBV15	TRBJ1-2	many	CATSRARTGPFYGYTF	TGTGCCACCAGCAGAGCTCGGACAGGTCCTTTTTATGGCTACACCTTC
NA	TRBV4-3	TRBJ1-4	many	CASSQDGGLLGEKLFF	TGCGCCAGCAGCCAAGATGGAGGGCTACTCGGTGAAAAACTGTTTTTT
NA	TRBV6-1	TRBJ2-5	few	CASNPSWETQYF	TGTGCCAGCAATCCATCCTGGGAGACCCAGTACTTC
TRBD1	TRBV30	TRBJ2-7	NA	CAWRPGQGYEQYF	TGTGCCTGGAGACCCGGACAGGGGTACGAGCAGTACTTC
TRBD2	TRBV20-1	TRBJ2-2	few	CSARNGRAVTGELFF	TGCAGTGCTAGAAACGGGAGGGCGGTCACCGGGGAGCTGTTTTTT
TRBD1	TRBV5-1	TRBJ1-1	many	CASSHGTANTEAFF	TGCGCCAGCAGCCATGGGACAGCGAACACTGAAGCTTTCTTT
TRBD1	TRBV9	TRBJ1-1	NA	CASSEGTAEAFF	TGTGCCAGCAGCGAAGGGACAGCAGAGGCTTTCTTT
NA	TRBV7-9	TRBJ1-2	many	CASSSRRPNYGYTF	TGTGCCAGCAGCTCACGGAGGCCTAACTATGGCTACACCTTC
TRBD2	TRBV20-1	TRBJ2-3	few	CSAGVTGTSGSMGIADTQYF	TGCAGTGCTGGGGTTACAGGGACTAGCGGGAGTATGGGGATCGCAGATACGCAGTATTTT
NA	TRBV6-1	TRBJ1-4	NA	CASSEELSPYEKLFF	TGTGCCAGCAGTGAAGAGTTGTCCCCCTATGAAAAACTGTTTTTT
TRBD2	TRBV4-3	TRBJ2-5	few	CASSQDPPSGGETQYF	TGCGCCAGCAGCCAAGATCCTCCTAGCGGCGGTGAGACCCAGTACTTC
NA	TRBV20-1	TRBJ1-5	few	CSARDYQGWQPQHF	TGCAGTGCTAGAGATTATCAGGGATGGCAGCCCCAGCATTTT
NA	TRBV12-3/TRBV12-4	TRBJ2-5	many	CASSYTQETQYF	TGTGCCAGCAGTTACACACAAGAGACCCAGTACTTC
NA	TRBV20-1	TRBJ1-5	few	CSAIRQSSAQPQHF	TGCAGTGCTATTCGACAGTCCTCAGCTCAGCCCCAGCATTTT
TRBD2	TRBV6-1	TRBJ2-3	many	CASSPGLAGVADTQYF	TGTGCCAGCAGCCCTGGACTAGCGGGAGTGGCAGATACGCAGTATTTT
TRBD1	TRBV9	TRBJ1-2	few	CASSGWDRSNYGYTF	TGTGCCAGCAGCGGTTGGGACAGATCTAACTATGGCTACACCTTC
TRBD1	TRBV6-1	TRBJ1-1	NA	CASSAKRGLNTEAFF	TGTGCCAGCAGTGCGAAGAGGGGGCTGAACACTGAAGCTTTCTTT
TRBD2	TRBV13	TRBJ2-1	many	CASSLAVGLAGEVNEQFF	TGTGCCAGCAGCTTAGCGGTGGGTCTTGCGGGAGAGGTGAATGAGCAGTTCTTC
NA	TRBV18	TRBJ2-6	few	CASSPEGSASGANVLTF	TGTGCCAGCTCACCAGAGGGATCTGCCTCTGGGGCCAACGTCCTGACTTTC
NA	TRBV7-2	TRBJ2-1	NA	CASSTRSGASGNEQFF	TGTGCCAGCAGCACACGAAGCGGAGCCTCAGGCAATGAGCAGTTCTTC
TRBD2	TRBV5-8	TRBJ2-3	few	CASGPGLARDTQYF	TGTGCCAGCGGGCCGGGACTAGCGAGAGATACGCAGTATTTT
TRBD1	TRBV28	TRBJ2-3	few	CASSQMDRVADTQYF	TGTGCCAGCAGTCAAATGGACAGGGTGGCAGATACGCAGTATTTT
NA	TRBV7-9	TRBJ2-4	NA	CASSLDRENIQYF	TGTGCCAGCAGCTTAGACAGGGAAAACATTCAGTACTTC
NA	TRBV7-6	TRBJ2-3	few	CASSSTLANTQYF	TGTGCCAGCAGCTCCACACTAGCCAATACGCAGTATTTT
TRBD2	TRBV6-5	TRBJ2-7	NA	CASSYGGLAGYEQYF	TGTGCCAGCAGTTACGGGGGCCTAGCGGGATACGAGCAGTACTTC
TRBD2	TRBV28	TRBJ2-5	few	CASSPPEREETQYF	TGTGCCAGCAGTCCCCCAGAGCGGGAGGAGACCCAGTACTTC
TRBD2	TRBV24-1	TRBJ2-2	many	CATSDSATSADTGELFF	TGTGCCACCAGTGATTCAGCGACTAGCGCAGACACCGGGGAGCTGTTTTTT
NA	TRBV3-1	TRBJ1-5	few	CASSQGRGSQHF	TGTGCCAGCAGCCAAGGCCGAGGGTCCCAGCATTTT
NA	TRBV6-1	TRBJ1-2	few	CASKNRETGYGYTF	TGTGCCAGCAAGAACCGGGAGACGGGCTATGGCTACACCTTC
NA	TRBV10-3	TRBJ2-7	few	CAISSTGLAYEQYF	TGTGCCATCAGTTCGACAGGTCTCGCCTACGAGCAGTACTTC